This T cell receptor beta chain was identified in a study of identical twins. Overall study findings and caveats: An excess of low generation probability was shown by twin-shared out-of-frame alpha sequences.

TCRdb re-derived calls from the 5' RACE reads in MiXCR, one entry per CDR3 protein. The sample gives about 530,000 distinct CDR3 sequences, approximately 16% of which show up once; 0.44% is in the top ten. Concerning this clonotype itself: Its antigen is as yet unknown.

Germline values: CDR1 MNHNS, CDR2 SASEGT. V gave up 6 bases and J gave up 0 bases, with 12 bases separating them. The CDR3 length is 15 residues. These records were also assigned to another study, of yellow fever vaccine responses in identical twins. As reported in that work: On the reported evidence, twins' vaccine T cell responses seemed partly convergent and partly personalized.

Sequenced input: CD4+ T cells sorted from blood. The chain recombines TRBV6-1 with TRBJ2-1; TRBD2 might be the D (5 bases). The TCR sequence derives from a woman in her late teens or twenties in good health. The CDR3 sequence is CASSLRESSYNEQFF. Written as DNA, the CDR3 is TGTGCCAGCAGCCTTAGGGAGAGCTCCTACAATGAGCAGTTCTTC.